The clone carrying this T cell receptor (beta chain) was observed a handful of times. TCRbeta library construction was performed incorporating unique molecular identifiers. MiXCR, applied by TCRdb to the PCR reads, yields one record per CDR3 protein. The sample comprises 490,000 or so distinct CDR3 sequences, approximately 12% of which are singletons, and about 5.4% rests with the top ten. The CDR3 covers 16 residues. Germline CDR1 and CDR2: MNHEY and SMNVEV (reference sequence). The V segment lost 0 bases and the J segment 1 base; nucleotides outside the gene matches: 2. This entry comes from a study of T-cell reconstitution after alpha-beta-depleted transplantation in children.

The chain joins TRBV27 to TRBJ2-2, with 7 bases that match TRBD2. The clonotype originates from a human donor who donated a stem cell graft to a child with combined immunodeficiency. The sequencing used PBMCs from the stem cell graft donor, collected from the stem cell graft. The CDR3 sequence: CASSLSAGVNTGELFF. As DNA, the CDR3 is TGTGCCAGCAGTTTATCGGCGGGAGTGAACACCGGGGAGCTGTTTTTT.